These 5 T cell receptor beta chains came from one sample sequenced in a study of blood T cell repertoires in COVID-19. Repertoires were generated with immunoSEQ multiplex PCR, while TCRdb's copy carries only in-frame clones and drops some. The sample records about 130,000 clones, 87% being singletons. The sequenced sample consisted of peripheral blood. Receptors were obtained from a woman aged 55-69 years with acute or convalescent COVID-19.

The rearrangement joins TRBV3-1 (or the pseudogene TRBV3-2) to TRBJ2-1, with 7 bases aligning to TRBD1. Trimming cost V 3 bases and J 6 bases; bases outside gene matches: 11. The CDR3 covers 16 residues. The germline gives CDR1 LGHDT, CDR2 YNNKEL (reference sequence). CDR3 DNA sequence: TGTGCCAGCAGCCACAGTTTGCCTAGGGGGCTCAATGAGCAGTTCTTC. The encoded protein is CASSHSLPRGLNEQFF.

This CDR3 reads CASSLRQGRNQPQHF. CDR3 nucleotide sequence: TGTGCCAGCAGCTTACGCCAGGGCCGCAATCAGCCCCAGCATTTT. The chain recombines TRBV7-8 with TRBJ1-5; D is possibly TRBD1 (5 bases). Germline V CDR1 and CDR2: SGHVS, FQNEAQ. The CDR3 is 15 amino acids. V lost 2 bases and J lost 2, with 10 bases in between.

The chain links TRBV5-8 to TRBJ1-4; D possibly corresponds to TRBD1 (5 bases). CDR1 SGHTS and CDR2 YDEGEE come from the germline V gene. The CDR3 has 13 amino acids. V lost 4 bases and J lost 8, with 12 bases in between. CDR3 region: CASSLGRGEKLFF. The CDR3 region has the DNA TGTGCCAGCAGCCTAGGACGGGGGGAAAAACTGTTTTTT.

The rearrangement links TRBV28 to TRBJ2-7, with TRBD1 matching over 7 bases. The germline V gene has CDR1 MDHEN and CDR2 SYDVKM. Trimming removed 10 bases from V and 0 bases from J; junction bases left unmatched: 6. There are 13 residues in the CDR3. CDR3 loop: CATTAGGSYEQYF. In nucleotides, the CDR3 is TGTGCCACCACTGCAGGGGGCTCCTACGAGCAGTACTTC.

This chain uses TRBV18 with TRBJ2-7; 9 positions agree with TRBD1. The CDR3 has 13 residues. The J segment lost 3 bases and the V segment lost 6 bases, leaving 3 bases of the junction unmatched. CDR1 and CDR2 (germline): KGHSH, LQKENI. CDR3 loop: CASSRTGVYEQYV. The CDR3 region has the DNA TGTGCCAGCTCTCGGACAGGGGTCTACGAGCAGTACGTC.